Presented here are 26 T cell receptor beta chains from one specimen sequenced in a study of graft-versus-host responses after intestinal transplantation. The data were produced by immunoSEQ multiplex PCR, yet TCRdb's version contains in-frame clones alone and is incomplete. The sample gives around 9,400 clones, about 96% of which show up once; approximately 16% is in the top ten. Sequencing used bone marrow, obtained approximately 520 days after intestinal transplantation. These receptors originate from a human patient who received an intestinal transplant, so some T cells may come from the graft donor.

The V gene is TRBV5-4, the J gene TRBJ2-7; D gene uncertain. Germline CDR1 is SGHNT and CDR2 is YYREEE (reference sequence). V lost 0 bases, J lost 6 bases, and 10 bases lay in between. The CDR3 runs to 13 residues. The CDR3, as DNA: TGTGCCAGCAGCTTGGCTTCTAGGCCCGAGCAGTACTTC. Translated: CASSLASRPEQYF. Full variable domain (remainder filled in from reference TRBV5-4 and TRBJ2-7): ETGVTQSPTHLIKTRGQQVTLRCSSQSGHNTVSWYQQALGQGPQFIFQYYREEENGRGNFPPRFSGLQFPNYSSELNVNALELDDSALYLCASSLASRPEQYFGPGTRLTVT.

This clone showed up just once. The CDR3 reads CASSLRRGSGRALREQYF. CDR3 bases: TGTGCCAGCAGCTTAAGGCGGGGTAGCGGGAGGGCCTTACGGGAGCAGTACTTC. The V and J genes are TRBV7-2 and TRBJ2-7; TRBD2 aligns across 11 bases. The V segment lost 2 bases and the J segment 7 bases; nucleotides outside the gene matches: 16. CDR1 is SGHTA, CDR2 FQGNSA, per germline. This CDR3 is built from 18 residues.

The rearrangement joins TRBV6-5 to TRBJ1-1, with 7 positions matching TRBD1. The CDR3 has 13 amino acids. V lost 11 bases to trimming and J lost 3 bases; unmatched junction nucleotides: 9. Looked up from germline, CDR1 is MNHEY and CDR2 is SVGAGI. CDR3 sequence reads: CAAQGGRDTEAFF. The CDR3 DNA follows: TGTGCCGCCCAAGGGGGCCGAGACACTGAAGCTTTCTTT.

The chain couples TRBV29-1 to TRBJ2-1; 8 nucleotides align to TRBD2. The CDR3 has 13 amino acids. The germline V gene has CDR1 SQVTM and CDR2 ANQGSEA. V trimming: 8 bases; J trimming: 3 bases; junction bases outside the gene matches: 6. CDR3 protein: CSHGLALYNEQFF. CDR3 DNA: TGCAGCCATGGACTAGCCCTCTACAATGAGCAGTTCTTC.

This sequence joins TRBV5-1 and TRBJ2-1, with 10 bases fitting TRBD2. This CDR3 comprises 13 residues. Germline loops: CDR1 SGHRS, CDR2 YFSETQ. V dropped 7 bases and J dropped 6; count of bases not matched to a gene: 4. Written as DNA, the CDR3 is TGCGCCAGCTCCCCTAGCGGGAGCAATGAGCAGTTCTTC. Its translation: CASSPSGSNEQFF.

This clone was recorded once. The chain couples TRBV11-2 to TRBJ2-1; no firm D call. CDR1 is SGHAT and CDR2 is FQNNGV in the germline V gene. The CDR3 spans 12 residues. V was clipped by 0 bases and J by 5 bases, with 2 bases between them. This CDR3 reads CASSLDDNEQFF. Here the CDR3 DNA reads TGTGCCAGCAGCTTAGACGACAATGAGCAGTTCTTC.

The CDR3 DNA reads as TGTGCCAGCAGTTGGATTAGCGGGAGTTGGGGTACGCAGTATTTT. Amino acid sequence: CASSWISGSWGTQYF. The chain has TRBV28 and TRBJ2-3, with 9 bases aligning to TRBD2. V lost 4 bases to trimming and J lost 8 bases; unmatched junction nucleotides: 10. The CDR3 totals 15 residues. Germline CDR1 and CDR2: MDHEN and SYDVKM.

This clone was seen a single time. The V and J genes are TRBV18 and TRBJ2-7; D is uncertain. V lost 1 base, J lost 3 bases, and 13 bases lay in between. Germline values: CDR1 KGHSH, CDR2 LQKENI. The CDR3 covers 15 residues. DNA for the CDR3: TGTGCCAGCTCACCACGGAGCTTGGGCTTCTACGAGCAGTACTTC. Protein: CASSPRSLGFYEQYF.

J is TRBJ2-7 and V is TRBV30; D perhaps matches TRBD1 (5 bases). The CDR3 is 13 amino acids. Germline lookup yields CDR1 GTSNPN and CDR2 SVGIG (reference sequence). The V gene lost 3 bases and the J gene lost 4 bases, with 13 bases spanning the gap. The CDR3 reads CAWRGATVYEQYF. The DNA of the CDR3 is TGTGCCTGGAGGGGTGCGACAGTTTACGAGCAGTACTTC.

The chain couples TRBV18 to TRBJ1-1; D remains unclear. Germline V gene sequence: CDR1 KGHSH, CDR2 LQKENI. Deletions cut 3 bases from V and 0 bases from J, with 8 bases between. The CDR3 spans 14 residues. The CDR3 reads CASSPLELNTEAFF. The CDR3 DNA sequence: TGTGCCAGCTCACCGCTTGAGCTGAACACTGAAGCTTTCTTT.

This chain joins TRBV6-5 and TRBJ1-4; D is possibly TRBD1 (5 bases). This CDR3 contains 14 residues. Trimming took 2 bases from V and 8 from J, leaving 12 bases between them. The V gene's germline CDR1 is MNHEY and CDR2 SVGAGI. Here the CDR3 reads CASSYAGLGEKLFF. The CDR3 coding sequence is TGTGCCAGCAGTTACGCAGGGCTGGGGGAAAAACTGTTTTTT.

V usage is TRBV18 and J usage is TRBJ2-5, with TRBD2 identical over 10 bases. CDR1 KGHSH and CDR2 LQKENI come from the germline V gene. The length of the CDR3 is 14 residues. V was pared by 5 bases and J by 5 bases, with 5 bases of the junction left unmatched. In DNA form, the CDR3 reads TGTGCCAGCTCAGCTAGCGGGAGAAGCGAGACCCAGTACTTC. Translated: CASSASGRSETQYF.

CDR3 sequence reads: CASSLVGGVMEAFF. Here the CDR3 DNA reads TGTGCCAGCAGCTTAGTAGGGGGGGTAATGGAAGCTTTCTTT. The V call is TRBV7-9, the J call TRBJ1-1, with D perhaps matching TRBD1 (6 bases). Germline assignment: CDR1 SEHNR and CDR2 FQNEAQ (reference sequence). Trimming took 1 base from V and 8 from J, leaving 14 bases between them. The CDR3 runs to 14 residues.

J is TRBJ2-5 and V is TRBV5-4; no reliable D call. CDR1 and CDR2 from the germline V gene are SGHNT and YYREEE (reference sequence). This CDR3 spans 15 amino acids. Trimming took off 2 bases at V and 0 bases at J, with 11 bases between the two ends. DNA for the CDR3: TGTGCCAGCAGCTTCGGAGACCAGTACCAAGAGACCCAGTACTTC. Translating it yields CASSFGDQYQETQYF.

This chain connects TRBV4-2 to TRBJ2-7; the match to TRBD2 covers 8 bases. CDR1 is LGHNA, CDR2 YNFKEQ, per germline. CDR3 length equals 15 residues. V lost 6 bases and J lost 2; bases outside the gene matches: 9. The CDR3 here is CASRRPGLGAYEQYF. The CDR3 DNA follows: TGTGCCAGCAGGCGGCCGGGACTAGGGGCCTACGAGCAGTACTTC.

The gene calls are TRBV6-1 and TRBJ2-5; D uncertain. Trimming cost V 6 bases and J 2 bases, with 13 bases left between them. Germline CDR1 and CDR2: MNHNS and SASEGT. The CDR3 runs 14 residues. The CDR3 protein is CASRDLGAQETQYF. The CDR3 DNA is TGTGCCAGCAGGGACCTTGGTGCACAAGAGACCCAGTACTTC.

The rearrangement links TRBV15 to TRBJ2-7; D could derive from TRBD1 or TRBD2 (5 bases each). V lost 0 bases, J lost 5 bases, and 14 bases lay in between. The germline V gene encodes CDR1 LNHNV and CDR2 YYDKDF (reference sequence). There are 15 residues in the CDR3. CDR3 sequence: CATSRDGGELNEQYF. CDR3 coding DNA: TGTGCCACCAGCAGAGATGGGGGAGAGCTGAACGAGCAGTACTTC.

The chain employs TRBV5-5 and TRBJ2-5; 8 bases are a match to TRBD1. V lost 0 bases, J lost 1 base, and 5 bases stayed unmatched. CDR3 length equals 16 residues. The V gene's germline CDR1 is SGHKS and CDR2 YYEKEE (reference sequence). CDR3 bases: TGTGCCAGCAGCTTGGGGACAGGGTTGGCCCAAGAGACCCAGTACTTC. This gives the protein CASSLGTGLAQETQYF.

The chain employs TRBV7-9 and TRBJ2-3; 7 bases agree with TRBD1. CDR1 SEHNR and CDR2 FQNEAQ come from the germline V gene (reference sequence). Germline trimming cut 5 bases from V and 3 bases from J; bases unmatched to any gene: 2. This CDR3 has 13 amino acids. This chain's CDR3 is CASSPTGTDTQYF. The CDR3 nucleotides read TGTGCCAGCAGCCCGACAGGGACAGATACGCAGTATTTT.

The J gene is TRBJ2-7, the V gene TRBV19; D is perhaps TRBD1 or TRBD2 (5 bases each). This CDR3 has 13 residues. Germline V gives CDR1 LNHDA, CDR2 SQIVND (reference sequence). The V and J ends lost 4 bases and 4 bases respectively, with 11 bases between them. CDR3 region: CASSRGSWYEQYF. In DNA form, the CDR3 reads TGTGCCAGTAGTAGGGGGAGTTGGTACGAGCAGTACTTC.

The chain couples TRBV6-5 to TRBJ2-1; 8 nucleotides line up with TRBD2. Germline lookup yields CDR1 MNHEY and CDR2 SVGAGI. This CDR3 is built from 15 residues. The V gene end was trimmed by 5 bases and the J gene end by 2 bases; junction bases not matched to a gene: 5. This CDR3 is CASSPREGAYNEQFF. The CDR3 DNA is TGTGCCAGCAGTCCCCGGGAGGGCGCCTACAATGAGCAGTTCTTC.

This rearrangement joins TRBV5-6 to TRBJ1-6; D gene uncertain. Per germline, CDR1 SGHDT and CDR2 YYEEEE. V was cut by 0 bases and J by 12 bases, with 10 bases left in between. This CDR3 contains 13 residues. The CDR3 is CASSLAAAVPLHF. CDR3 nucleotides: TGTGCCAGCAGCTTGGCGGCGGCGGTACCCCTCCACTTT.

The J gene is TRBJ1-5, the V gene TRBV19, with a tentative D call TRBD1 (5 bases). Looked up from germline, CDR1 is LNHDA and CDR2 is SQIVND (reference sequence). This CDR3 has 15 amino acids. The ends were cut back, 0 bases at V and 6 bases at J, with 12 bases in the middle. CDR3 bases: TGTGCCAGTAGTATAGACGGAGGGGTCAGTCAGCCCCAGCATTTT. Protein sequence: CASSIDGGVSQPQHF.

The chain links TRBV6-6 to TRBJ1-1; D unresolved. The CDR3 extends over 11 amino acids. Trimming stripped 8 bases from V and 5 bases from J, with 9 bases between. In germline, CDR1 is MNHNY, CDR2 SVGAGI (reference sequence). CDR3 in DNA: TGTGCCAGCCGGGGTCATACTGAAGCTTTCTTT. It codes for CASRGHTEAFF.

The chain couples TRBV7-2 to TRBJ2-5; D unresolved. The CDR3 runs to 15 residues. V lost 4 bases, J lost 5 bases, and 17 bases lay in between. From germline, CDR1 is SGHTA and CDR2 FQGNSA. CDR3 sequence (DNA): TGTGCCAGCAGCTCGAACCCCCAGCATCACGAGACCCAGTACTTC. Its translation is CASSSNPQHHETQYF.

The chain couples TRBV6-6 to TRBJ1-6; D is uncertain. This CDR3 has 16 amino acids. Between the trimmed V and J ends, which lost 5 bases and 0 bases, there was a span of 11 bases. Germline CDR1 and CDR2: MNHNY and SVGAGI (reference sequence). Here the CDR3 DNA reads TGTGCCAGCAGTCCTCGAGTGAGCTCCTATAATTCACCCCTCCACTTT. Translating it yields CASSPRVSSYNSPLHF.